The 8 T cell receptor beta chains in this list originate from one sample, sequenced in a study of technical replicates of blood from several donors (TCRdb year 2017). Library creation used the immunoSEQ multiplex PCR assay. In TCRdb, the immuneACCESS table is reduced to in-frame sequences with V and J assigned. These tables do not hold every clone; where another copy was compared, an unresolved V gene accounts for under half, and the others remain unexplained. In all, the sample holds 65,000 to 95,000 clones, and around 97% of those were seen once. The ten largest clones represent about 0.27% of the sample. Input material: T cells isolated from PBMCs. These receptors all stem from a human donor in good health.

CDR3 in DNA: TGTGCCAGCAGTTTAGTATCAACGAGCTCCTACGAGCAGTACTTC. Protein product: CASSLVSTSSYEQYF. The chain employs TRBV28 and TRBJ2-7; D is undetermined. Trimming pared 2 bases from V and 0 bases from J, leaving 11 bases between. This CDR3 has 15 residues. CDR1 and CDR2 (germline): MDHEN, SYDVKM. The variable domain in full, completed from reference TRBV28 and TRBJ2-7, reads DVKVTQSSRYLVKRTGEKVFLECVQDMDHENMFWYRQDPGLGLRLIYFSYDVKMKEKGDIPEGYSVSREKKERFSLILESASTNQTSMYLCASSLVSTSSYEQYFGPGTRLTVT.

The rearrangement joins TRBV7-3 to TRBJ2-1, with D possibly TRBD2 on 6 matching bases. The CDR3 extends over 15 amino acids. The germline V gene has CDR1 SGHTA and CDR2 FQGTGA. V lost 5 bases and J lost 6, with 17 bases in between. CDR3 residues: CASSLATAPFNEQFF. CDR3 bases: TGTGCCAGCAGCCTAGCGACAGCCCCCTTCAATGAGCAGTTCTTC.

The CDR3 spells CASRQETGGLETQYF. The CDR3 DNA is TGTGCCAGCAGACAAGAGACGGGAGGCCTAGAGACCCAGTACTTC. V is TRBV6-1 and J is TRBJ2-5; 7 bases agree with TRBD2. The V and J ends lost 6 bases and 4 bases, in that order; junction bases with no gene match: 11. Germline V gene sequence: CDR1 MNHNS, CDR2 SASEGT. CDR3 length equals 15 residues.

The rearrangement links TRBV5-1 to TRBJ1-2; possible D gene TRBD1, 6 bases. This CDR3 spans 15 amino acids. Trimming removed 3 bases from V and 6 bases from J, with 18 bases in between. Per the germline V gene, CDR1 is SGHRS and CDR2 is YFSETQ. CDR3 sequence: CASSYSGDGSDGYTF. The CDR3 nucleotides read TGCGCCAGCAGCTATTCAGGGGACGGGTCAGATGGCTACACCTTC.

J is TRBJ2-3 and V is TRBV11-3, with D perhaps TRBD2 (6 bases). The CDR3 length is 14 residues. V was clipped by 5 bases and J by 2 bases, with 11 bases between them. Germline V gene lookup returns CDR1 SGHNT and CDR2 YENEEA. The CDR3: CASSQLAATDTQYF. CDR3 in DNA: TGTGCCAGCAGCCAACTAGCAGCCACAGATACGCAGTATTTT.

The gene calls are TRBV28 and TRBJ1-2; D is ambiguous. Germline V gene data show CDR1 as MDHEN and CDR2 as SYDVKM. V lost 5 bases, J lost 0 bases, and 13 bases lay in between. CDR3 size: 15 residues. Here the CDR3 reads CASSRTEDTNYGYTF. The CDR3 nucleotides read TGTGCCAGCAGTAGAACAGAAGATACTAACTATGGCTACACCTTC.

CDR3 DNA: TGTGCCAGCCAGTCGGGGGACCGAGACGAAAAACTGTTTTTT. This codes for CASQSGDRDEKLFF. The chain combines TRBV2 with TRBJ1-4; D might be TRBD1 (5 bases). Per the germline V gene, CDR1 is SNHLY and CDR2 is FYNNEI. Trimming left V 8 bases short and J 8 bases short, with 18 bases between. CDR3 length: 14 amino acids.

The chain carries TRBV4-1 and TRBJ2-5; TRBD2 matches 8 bases. The CDR3 contains 16 residues. CDR1 and CDR2 (germline): MGHRA, YSYEKL. With V trimmed by 1 base and J by 4 bases, 8 bases remained unmatched. The CDR3 region is CASSQATAGALETQYF. CDR3 coding DNA: TGCGCCAGCAGCCAAGCAACAGCGGGAGCGCTAGAGACCCAGTACTTC.